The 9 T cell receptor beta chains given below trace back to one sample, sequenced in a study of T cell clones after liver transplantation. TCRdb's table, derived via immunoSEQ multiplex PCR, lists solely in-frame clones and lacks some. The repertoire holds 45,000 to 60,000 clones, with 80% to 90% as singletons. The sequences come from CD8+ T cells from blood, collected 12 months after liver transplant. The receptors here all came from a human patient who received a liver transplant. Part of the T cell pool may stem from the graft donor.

The CDR3 DNA reads as TGTGCCAGCAGCTTAGATCCTGGGACCTTCTACGAGCAGTACTTC. Protein product: CASSLDPGTFYEQYF. The chain recombines TRBV11-2 with TRBJ2-7; TRBD1 or TRBD2 may be the D gene (5 bases each). The CDR3 has 15 amino acids. The germline V gene has CDR1 SGHAT and CDR2 FQNNGV. Trimming took 0 bases from V and 3 from J, leaving 12 bases between them. The full variable domain, its missing parts supplied by reference TRBV11-2 and TRBJ2-7, is EAGVAQSPRYKIIEKRQSVAFWCNPISGHATLYWYQQILGQGPKLLIQFQNNGVVDDSQLPKDRFSAERLKGVDSTLKIQPAKLEDSAVYLCASSLDPGTFYEQYFGPGTRLTVT.

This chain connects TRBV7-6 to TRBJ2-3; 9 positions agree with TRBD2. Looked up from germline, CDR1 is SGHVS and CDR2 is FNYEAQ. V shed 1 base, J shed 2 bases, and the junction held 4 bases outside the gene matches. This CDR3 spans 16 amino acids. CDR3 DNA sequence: TGTGCCAGCAGCTTAGGGCTAGCGGGAATCACAGATACGCAGTATTTT. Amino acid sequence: CASSLGLAGITDTQYF.

CDR3 nucleotides: TGTGCCAGCACCCGTACTGAAGCTTTCTTT. This encodes CASTRTEAFF. The chain recombines TRBV2 with TRBJ1-1; D is ambiguous. The CDR3 loop spans 10 amino acids. Between the trimmed V and J ends, which lost 7 bases and 5 bases, there was a span of 5 bases. Germline V gene sequence: CDR1 SNHLY, CDR2 FYNNEI.

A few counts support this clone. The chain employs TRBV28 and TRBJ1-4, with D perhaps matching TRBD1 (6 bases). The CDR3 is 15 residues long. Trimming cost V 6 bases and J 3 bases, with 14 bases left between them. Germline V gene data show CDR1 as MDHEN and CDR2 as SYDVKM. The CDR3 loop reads CASRRGAWANEKLFF. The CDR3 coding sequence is TGTGCCAGCAGGCGGGGGGCTTGGGCTAATGAAAAACTGTTTTTT.

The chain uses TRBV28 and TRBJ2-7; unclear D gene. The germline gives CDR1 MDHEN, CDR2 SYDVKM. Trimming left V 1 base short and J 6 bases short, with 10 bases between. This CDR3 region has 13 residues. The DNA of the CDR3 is TGTGCCAGCAGTTTATTGGGTGCCGGCGAGCAGTACTTC. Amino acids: CASSLLGAGEQYF.

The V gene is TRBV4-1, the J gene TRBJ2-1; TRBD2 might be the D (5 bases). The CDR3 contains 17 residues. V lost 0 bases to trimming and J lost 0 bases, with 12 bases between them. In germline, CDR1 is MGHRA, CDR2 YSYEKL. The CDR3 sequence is CASSQDFWESSYNEQFF. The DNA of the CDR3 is TGCGCCAGCAGCCAAGATTTCTGGGAGAGCTCCTACAATGAGCAGTTCTTC.

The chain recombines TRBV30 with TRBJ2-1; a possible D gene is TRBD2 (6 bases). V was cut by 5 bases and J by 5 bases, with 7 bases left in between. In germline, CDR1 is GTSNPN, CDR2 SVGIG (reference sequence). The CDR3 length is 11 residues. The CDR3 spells CAWGGNNEQFF. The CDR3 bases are TGTGCCTGGGGGGGGAACAATGAGCAGTTCTTC.

For the CDR3, the DNA is TGTGCCAGCAGTCAAAATCGGCGGTCCGCGCAGTATTTT. Translated: CASSQNRRSAQYF. The V call is TRBV6-5, the J call TRBJ2-3; D is ambiguous. The V end lost 5 bases, the J end lost 10 bases, and 16 bases lay between the germline ends. Germline V gene lookup returns CDR1 MNHEY and CDR2 SVGAGI. This CDR3 comprises 13 residues.

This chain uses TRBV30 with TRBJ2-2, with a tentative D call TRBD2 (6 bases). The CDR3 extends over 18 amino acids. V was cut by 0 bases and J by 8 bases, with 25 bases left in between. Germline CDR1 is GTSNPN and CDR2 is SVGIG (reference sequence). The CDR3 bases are TGTGCCTGGAGTGTAAGGATGGCTAGCGAGGATGGTATAGGGGAGCTGTTTTTT. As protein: CAWSVRMASEDGIGELFF.